This passage covers 15 T cell receptor beta chains from one sample sequenced in a study of T cell repertoires in cytomegalovirus infection. TCRdb reanalysed the reads using MiXCR and keeps one entry per CDR3 protein. The sample comprises hundreds of thousands of distinct CDR3 sequences, 15% to 20% of which are singletons, and approximately 10% rests with the top ten. Specimen: PBMCs. The receptors were sampled from a human donor in good health (CMV status not recorded). Some clones in this sample may be carry-over from other donors' samples.

This clonotype was counted many times. The rearrangement links TRBV6-6 to TRBJ1-5; TRBD1 aligns across 7 bases. Per germline, CDR1 MNHNY and CDR2 SVGAGI (reference sequence). The CDR3 sequence is 12 residues long. With V trimmed by 4 bases and J by 14 bases, 8 bases remained unmatched. The CDR3, as DNA: TGTGCCAGCAGTTGGCCGGGACAGCTAAAGCATTTT. This gives the protein CASSWPGQLKHF.

This clonotype was seen repeatedly, ten times or more. This chain connects TRBV7-8 to TRBJ1-6; no clear D gene. The CDR3 spans 15 residues. From germline, CDR1 is SGHVS and CDR2 FQNEAQ. The V and J ends lost 5 bases and 0 bases respectively, with 8 bases between them. CDR3 nucleotides: TGTGCCAGCAGCCGCCTTTCCTCCTATAATTCACCCCTCCACTTT. Protein: CASSRLSSYNSPLHF.

This clonotype was seen only a few times. The rearrangement uses TRBV19 and TRBJ2-5, with D tentatively TRBD2 (5 bases). This CDR3 region has 16 residues. In germline, CDR1 is LNHDA, CDR2 SQIVND (reference sequence). V shed 8 bases and J shed 1 base, with 20 bases lying between them. The CDR3 bases are TGTGCCAGTCCTGAACTTGGGAGCGGACCCCAAGAGACCCAGTACTTC. This sequence encodes CASPELGSGPQETQYF.

This clonotype was observed at least ten times. The chain couples TRBV7-2 to TRBJ2-4; 7 bases agree with TRBD1. The V gene end was trimmed by 5 bases and the J gene end by 4 bases; junction bases not matched to a gene: 8. The germline gives CDR1 SGHTA, CDR2 FQGNSA. The CDR3 covers 15 residues. CDR3 protein: CASSARTGEKNIQYF. CDR3 nucleotide sequence: TGTGCCAGCAGCGCCCGGACAGGCGAAAAAAACATTCAGTACTTC.

The chain links TRBV12-5 to TRBJ1-1; perhaps TRBD1 as D (5 bases). The CDR3 consists of 14 residues. The ends were cut back, 5 bases at V and 3 bases at J, with 13 bases in the middle. The germline V gene encodes CDR1 LGHNT and CDR2 FRNRAP. Here the CDR3 reads CASGIDGGDTEAFF. The DNA of the CDR3 is TGTGCTAGTGGTATCGACGGGGGGGACACTGAAGCTTTCTTT.

This clonotype was detected a few times. The chain employs TRBV19 and TRBJ1-3, with 8 bases identical to TRBD1. V shed 6 bases, J shed 0 bases, and the junction held 4 bases outside the gene matches. CDR1 is LNHDA and CDR2 is SQIVND in the germline V gene (reference sequence). There are 15 residues in the CDR3. CDR3 in amino acids: CASRRQGSSGNTIYF. CDR3 sequence (DNA): TGTGCCAGTAGACGACAGGGGAGCTCTGGAAACACCATATATTTT.

This clonotype was seen repeatedly, ten times or more. The chain uses TRBV7-2 and TRBJ2-3; 12 nucleotides line up with TRBD2. J lost 0 bases, V lost 4 bases, and 11 bases had no gene match. The germline gives CDR1 SGHTA, CDR2 FQGNSA. The length of the CDR3 is 19 residues. The CDR3 reads CASSSPLTSGGSSTDTQYF. DNA for the CDR3: TGTGCCAGCAGCTCCCCGTTGACTAGCGGGGGCTCTAGCACAGATACGCAGTATTTT.

This chain uses TRBV29-1 with TRBJ1-2; TRBD1 matches at 7 bases. Germline assignment: CDR1 SQVTM and CDR2 ANQGSEA. CDR3 size: 13 residues. J gave up 6 bases and V 7 bases, and 11 bases lay outside the gene matches. Here the CDR3 DNA reads TGCAGCGCCGCAGAATCCGGGACAGATGGCTACACCTTC. As protein: CSAAESGTDGYTF.

The table lists this clonotype with a few counts. This chain uses TRBV6-2 or TRBV6-3 with TRBJ2-7, with TRBD2 matching 11 bases. The length of the CDR3 is 15 residues. The germline V gene has CDR1 MNHEY and CDR2 SVGEGT. After removal of 2 bases from V and 6 bases from J, the junction contained 6 bases not matched to a gene. The DNA for the CDR3 is TGTGCCAGCAGTTACAGTCTAGCGGGAGGCGGCGAGCAGTACTTC. It encodes CASSYSLAGGGEQYF.

The chain couples TRBV12-3 or TRBV12-4 to TRBJ1-3; D remains unclear. This CDR3 region has 13 residues. V shed 3 bases and J shed 6 bases, with 9 bases lying between them. CDR3 in DNA: TGTGCCAGCAGTTTTGGTGCTCTAAACACCATATATTTT. Translation: CASSFGALNTIYF.

V is TRBV3-1 and J is TRBJ1-2; no clear D gene. Germline assignment: CDR1 LGHDT and CDR2 YNNKEL (reference sequence). V lost 0 bases, J lost 4 bases, and 12 bases lay in between. This CDR3 spans 15 amino acids. The CDR3 loop reads CASSQENRGIYGYTF. For the CDR3, the DNA is TGTGCCAGCAGCCAAGAGAATAGAGGAATCTATGGCTACACCTTC.

In this sample, this clonotype turned up many times. This chain joins TRBV4-1 and TRBJ1-3; D not certain. Between the trimmed V and J ends, which lost 2 bases and 4 bases, there was a span of 6 bases. The V gene's germline CDR1 is MGHRA and CDR2 YSYEKL. The CDR3 runs 13 residues. The DNA for the CDR3 is TGCGCCAGCAGCCAATCTCACGGAAACACCATATATTTT. Translating it yields CASSQSHGNTIYF.

J is TRBJ1-2 and V is TRBV19; D is unclear. This CDR3 has 13 amino acids. V lost 10 bases to trimming and J lost 3 bases, with 15 bases between them. Germline CDR1 LNHDA, CDR2 SQIVND (reference sequence). The CDR3 DNA reads as TGTGCCACCTCCCCCGAGCGGGACTATGGCTACACCTTC. Residues: CATSPERDYGYTF.

This clonotype was counted many times. The V and J genes are TRBV29-1 and TRBJ1-1, with TRBD1 matching 10 bases. Germline V gene data show CDR1 as SQVTM and CDR2 as ANQGSEA. V shed 4 bases and J 3 bases; nucleotides not matched to a gene: 5. The CDR3 totals 14 residues. This CDR3 reads CSVGQGARDTEAFF. The DNA of the CDR3 is TGCAGCGTTGGACAGGGGGCGAGGGACACTGAAGCTTTCTTT.

This chain links TRBV7-2 with TRBJ2-5; 15 nucleotides agree with TRBD2. V lost 5 bases, J lost 4 bases, and 2 bases stayed unmatched. CDR1 is SGHTA and CDR2 is FQGNSA in the germline V gene. The CDR3 runs 15 residues. This CDR3 reads CASSRTSGGGETQYF. Written as DNA, the CDR3 is TGTGCCAGCAGCCGGACTAGCGGGGGGGGAGAGACCCAGTACTTC.